Shown below are 12 T cell receptor beta chains from a single sample sequenced in a study of response to subunit inactivated influenza vaccine. From the RT-PCR reads, TCRdb called clonotypes with MiXCR, one entry per CDR3 protein. The data contain 500,000 to 550,000 distinct CDR3 sequences, 20% to 25% of them singletons. The sample was also linked to a second study, of T cells expressing NK-cell markers. Turning to that study: cDNA encoding TCR beta was synthesized via 5'RACE template switching incorporating UMIs.

The starting material was CD4+ T cells sorted from PBMCs, obtained about 11 days after vaccination. These receptors all come from a man in his fifties who received an inactivated influenza vaccine.

This clonotype was picked up a small number of times. The CDR3 is CASSPAFYSDIRDSYEQYF. DNA of the CDR3: TGCGCCAGCAGCCCGGCCTTCTATTCGGACATTCGGGATTCCTACGAGCAGTACTTC. This chain connects TRBV5-1 to TRBJ2-7; D possibly uses TRBD1 or TRBD2 (5 bases each). The germline V and J ends were trimmed by 4 bases and 1 base, with 27 bases remaining between them. Germline V gene data show CDR1 as SGHRS and CDR2 as YFSETQ. This CDR3 contains 19 residues.

This clonotype came up many times. V usage is TRBV10-3 and J usage is TRBJ2-1; 10 bases map to TRBD2. This CDR3 has 14 residues. With 7 bases clipped from V and 5 bases from J, the junction kept 5 bases outside the gene matches. Germline CDR1 ENHRY, CDR2 SYGVKD. CDR3 protein: CAITSSGGNNEQFF. In nucleotides, the CDR3 is TGTGCCATCACTTCTAGCGGGGGTAACAATGAGCAGTTCTTC.

This clonotype was detected only a few times. The rearrangement links TRBV9 to TRBJ1-5; 8 bases are a match to TRBD1. Germline CDR1 and CDR2: SGDLS and YYNGEE. The CDR3 contains 15 residues. J gave up 5 bases and V 4 bases, and 8 bases lay outside the gene matches. The CDR3 reads CASSRYDRGDQPQHF. The CDR3 DNA sequence: TGTGCCAGCAGCCGATACGACAGGGGCGATCAGCCCCAGCATTTT.

This clonotype came up a few times. This rearrangement joins TRBV20-1 to TRBJ2-6; TRBD1 might be the D (5 bases). Germline CDR1 DFQATT, CDR2 SNEGSKA (reference sequence). This CDR3 has 15 residues. V was cut by 3 bases and J by 3 bases, with 12 bases left in between. This CDR3 is CSARTVGSGANVLTF. For the CDR3, the DNA is TGCAGTGCTAGGACAGTTGGAAGTGGGGCCAACGTCCTGACTTTC.

The V call is TRBV7-9, the J call TRBJ2-7; 8 bases fit TRBD1. Trimming took 5 bases from V and 2 from J; bases not matched to a gene: 11. In germline, CDR1 is SEHNR, CDR2 FQNEAQ (reference sequence). CDR3 length equals 16 residues. The CDR3: CASSRGQGTGAYEQYF. The CDR3 nucleotides are TGTGCCAGCAGCCGAGGACAGGGCACGGGGGCCTACGAGCAGTACTTC. The whole variable domain, remainder taken from reference TRBV7-9 and TRBJ2-7, is DTGVSQNPRHKITKRGQNVTFRCDPISEHNRLYWYRQTLGQGPEFLTYFQNEAQLEKSRLLSDRFSAERPKGSFSTLEIQRTEQGDSAMYLCASSRGQGTGAYEQYFGPGTRLTVT.

The table lists this clonotype with a few counts. V usage is TRBV3-1 and J usage is TRBJ2-1; the D gene is possibly TRBD2 (5 bases). The CDR3 has 16 residues. Germline CDR1 LGHDT, CDR2 YNNKEL (reference sequence). Trimming pared 2 bases from V and 1 base from J, leaving 12 bases between. DNA of the CDR3: TGTGCCAGCAGCCAACATGGAGGCGGGTCCTACAATGAGCAGTTCTTC. Translation: CASSQHGGGSYNEQFF.

This clonotype showed up many times. The chain uses TRBV28 and TRBJ2-7; TRBD2 matches 10 bases. With 4 bases clipped from V and 3 bases from J, the junction kept 9 bases outside the gene matches. Germline V lookup: CDR1 MDHEN, CDR2 SYDVKM. This CDR3 contains 16 residues. Here the CDR3 DNA reads TGTGCCAGCAGTTCATTTAGCGGGGGGAAGTTCTACGAGCAGTACTTC. As protein: CASSSFSGGKFYEQYF.

This clonotype was seen more than once but under ten times. V gene TRBV4-3 combines with J gene TRBJ2-2, with D unclear. The V gene's germline CDR1 is LGHNA and CDR2 YSLEER. V dropped 0 bases and J dropped 5 bases, with 13 bases sitting between them. The CDR3 is 16 amino acids. The CDR3 reads CASSQELAKGTGELFF. The CDR3 bases are TGCGCCAGCAGCCAAGAACTTGCAAAGGGAACCGGGGAGCTGTTTTTT.

This clonotype was observed a handful of times. This CDR3 is CASSRGDNSGANVLTF. CDR3 coding DNA: TGTGCCAGCAGCAGGGGGGACAACTCTGGGGCCAACGTCCTGACTTTC. The rearrangement links TRBV5-8 to TRBJ2-6; D may correspond to TRBD1 or TRBD2 (6 bases each). Trimming removed 4 bases from V and 0 bases from J, with 11 bases in between. The CDR3 runs to 16 residues. CDR1 and CDR2 from the germline V gene are SGHTS and YDEGEE.

The rearrangement links TRBV9 to TRBJ2-7, with D possibly being TRBD2 (6 bases). The germline CDR1 and CDR2 sequences are SGDLS and YYNGEE. V lost 0 bases, J lost 3 bases, and 13 bases lay in between. This CDR3 has 15 amino acids. The CDR3, as DNA: TGTGCCAGCAGCGTAGGAGGGAGGTTGGGCTACGAGCAGTACTTC. The encoded protein is CASSVGGRLGYEQYF.

This clonotype showed up just a few times. V and J are TRBV6-2 or TRBV6-3 and TRBJ2-1; TRBD1 matches at 11 bases. CDR1 MNHEY and CDR2 SVGEGT come from the germline V gene. This CDR3 is 16 amino acids long. V was pared by 6 bases and J by 3 bases, with 7 bases of the junction left unmatched. Here the CDR3 reads CASRLAGTGGYNEQFF. In DNA, the CDR3 is TGTGCCAGCAGATTAGCCGGGACAGGGGGCTACAATGAGCAGTTCTTC.

This clonotype was found a few times. In nucleotides, the CDR3 is TGTGCCACCAGCAGGGACCATCCCGGGGATACGCAGTATTTT. Translated: CATSRDHPGDTQYF. The chain joins TRBV15 to TRBJ2-3; D unresolved. V lost 3 bases, J lost 6 bases, and 13 bases lay in between. Per the germline V gene, CDR1 is LNHNV and CDR2 is YYDKDF (reference sequence). This CDR3 has 14 amino acids.